This entry concerns a single T cell receptor beta chain. Vbeta (60) and Jbeta (13) primers were used in the PCR. Sequencing was performed with immunoSEQ multiplex PCR; in TCRdb, only in-frame clones are kept and a portion is missing. This sample carries roughly 160,000 clones, 75% to 85% of them seen once, and the ten largest clones take about 12%. The sample originates from a study of cytomegalovirus exposure and HLA in healthy donors. CDR3 length equals 13 residues. Trimming pared 5 bases from V and 4 bases from J, leaving 11 bases between. Germline lookup yields CDR1 SQVTM and CDR2 ANQGSEA. The gene calls are TRBV29-1 and TRBJ2-2; D not certain. Sequences were obtained from PBMCs. The sequence was collected from a woman aged 45-60 years in good health and CMV-seronegative. The DNA of the CDR3 is TGCAGCGTTAGACTTTCGACCACCGGGGAGCTGTTTTTT. Amino acids: CSVRLSTTGELFF.